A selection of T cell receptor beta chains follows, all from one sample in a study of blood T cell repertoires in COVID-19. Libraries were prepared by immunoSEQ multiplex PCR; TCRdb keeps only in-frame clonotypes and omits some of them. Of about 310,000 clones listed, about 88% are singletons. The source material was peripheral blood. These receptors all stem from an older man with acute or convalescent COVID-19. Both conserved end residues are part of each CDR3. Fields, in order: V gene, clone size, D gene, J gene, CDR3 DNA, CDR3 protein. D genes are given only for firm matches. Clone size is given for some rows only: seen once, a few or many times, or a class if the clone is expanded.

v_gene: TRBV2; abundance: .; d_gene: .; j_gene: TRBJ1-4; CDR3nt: TGTGCCAGCAAGATGACAGTCACTAATGAAAAACTGTTTTTT; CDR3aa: CASKMTVTNEKLFF
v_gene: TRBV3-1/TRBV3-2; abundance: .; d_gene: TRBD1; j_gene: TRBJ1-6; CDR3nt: TGTGCCAGCAGCTATGGACAGGATCCTTCACCCCTCCACTTT; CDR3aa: CASSYGQDPSPLHF
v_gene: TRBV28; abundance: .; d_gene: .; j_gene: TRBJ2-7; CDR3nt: TGTGCCAGCAGTTTGGGAGGGGGTTCCTACGAGCAGTACTTC; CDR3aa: CASSLGGGSYEQYF
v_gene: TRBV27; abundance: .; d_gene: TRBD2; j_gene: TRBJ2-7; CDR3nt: TGTGCCAGCAGTCCCTTGGTAGCGGGGGGCGGAGGGCAGTACTTC; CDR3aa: CASSPLVAGGGGQYF
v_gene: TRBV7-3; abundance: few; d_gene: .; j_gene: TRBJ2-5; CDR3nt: TGTGCCAGCAGCTTAAACAGGGAAGAAGCCCAGTACTTC; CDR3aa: CASSLNREEAQYF
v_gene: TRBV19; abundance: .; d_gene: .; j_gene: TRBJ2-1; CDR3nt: TGTGCCAGTAGGGCGGCGACCTCCTACAATGAGCAGTTCTTC; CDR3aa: CASRAATSYNEQFF
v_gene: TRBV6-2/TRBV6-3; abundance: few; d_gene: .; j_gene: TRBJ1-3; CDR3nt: TGTGCCAGCAGTCAACTATCCTCTGGAAACACCATATATTTT; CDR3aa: CASSQLSSGNTIYF
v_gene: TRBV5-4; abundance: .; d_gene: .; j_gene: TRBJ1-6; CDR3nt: TGTGCCAGCAGCCGGGAGGGGGGGTTTACCCCGAATTCACCCCTCCACTTT; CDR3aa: CASSREGGFTPNSPLHF
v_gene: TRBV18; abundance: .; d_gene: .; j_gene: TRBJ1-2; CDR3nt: TGTGCCAGCTCACCTCGGGACTGGGGCTACACCTTC; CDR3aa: CASSPRDWGYTF
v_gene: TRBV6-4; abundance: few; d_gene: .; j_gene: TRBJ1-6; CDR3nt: TGTGCCAGCAGTGACTCGACAAATTCACCCCTCCACTTT; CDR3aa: CASSDSTNSPLHF
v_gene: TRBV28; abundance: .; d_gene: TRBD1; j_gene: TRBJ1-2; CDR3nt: TGTGCCAGCAGTTTCCGCGACAGGGGTCATGGCTACACCTTC; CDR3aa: CASSFRDRGHGYTF
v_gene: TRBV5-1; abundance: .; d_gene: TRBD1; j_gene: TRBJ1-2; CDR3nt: TGCGCCAGCAGCCCGGACAGGGGCAACTATGGCTACACCTTC; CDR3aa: CASSPDRGNYGYTF
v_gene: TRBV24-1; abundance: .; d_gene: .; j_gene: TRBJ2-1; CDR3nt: TGTGCCACCAGTGAAGGAGACGTGAATGAGCAGTTCTTC; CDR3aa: CATSEGDVNEQFF
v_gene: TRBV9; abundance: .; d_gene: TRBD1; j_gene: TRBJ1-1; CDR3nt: TGTGCCAGCAGCGCAACAGGGGGCACTGAAGCTTTCTTT; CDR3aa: CASSATGGTEAFF
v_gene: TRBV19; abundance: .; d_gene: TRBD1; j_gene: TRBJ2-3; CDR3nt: TGTGCCAGTAGTCCCGGACAGGGCTTTCCTCATACGCAGTATTTT; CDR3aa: CASSPGQGFPHTQYF
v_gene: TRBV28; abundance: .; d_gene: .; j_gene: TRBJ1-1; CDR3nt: TGTGCCAGCAGCCGCGACAGCGTGCTTGCGAACACTGAAGCTTTCTTT; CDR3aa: CASSRDSVLANTEAFF
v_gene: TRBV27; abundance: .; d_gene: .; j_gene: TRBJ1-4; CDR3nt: TGTGCCAGCAGTCTAACACAGGGACATAATGAAAAACTGTTTTTT; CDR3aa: CASSLTQGHNEKLFF
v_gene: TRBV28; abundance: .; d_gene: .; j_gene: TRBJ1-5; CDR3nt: TGTGCCAGCAGCCGCGGTGGCAATCAGCCCCAGCATTTT; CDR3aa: CASSRGGNQPQHF
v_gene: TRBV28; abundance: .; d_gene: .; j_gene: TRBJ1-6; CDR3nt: TGTGCCAGCAGTTTAAGGAGGGCTAATTCACCCCTCCACTTT; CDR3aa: CASSLRRANSPLHF
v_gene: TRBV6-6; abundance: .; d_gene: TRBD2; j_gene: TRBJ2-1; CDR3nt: TGTGCCAGCAGTTACTCTTTAGCGGGGGCCTACAATGAGCAGTTCTTC; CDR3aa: CASSYSLAGAYNEQFF
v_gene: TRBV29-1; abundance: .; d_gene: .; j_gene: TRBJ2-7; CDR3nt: TGCAGCGGTAGGGACAACACCTACGAGCAGTACTTC; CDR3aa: CSGRDNTYEQYF
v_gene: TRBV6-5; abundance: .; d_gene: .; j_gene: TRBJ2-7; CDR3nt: TGTGCCAGCAGTTACTCACTGAGGGGGTCCTACGAGCAGTACTTC; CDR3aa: CASSYSLRGSYEQYF
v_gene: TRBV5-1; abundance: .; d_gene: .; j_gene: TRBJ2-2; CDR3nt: TGCGCCAGTCGGGACGGGAGTACCACCGGGGAGCTGTTTTTT; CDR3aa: CASRDGSTTGELFF
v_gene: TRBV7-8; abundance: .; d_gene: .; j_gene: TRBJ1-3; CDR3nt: TGTGCCAGCAGCTTACGGGGGACTGGAAACACCATATATTTT; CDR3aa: CASSLRGTGNTIYF
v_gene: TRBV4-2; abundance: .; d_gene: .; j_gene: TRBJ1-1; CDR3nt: TGTGCCAGCAGCCAAGGAGGGGGTAAGGACACTGAAGCTTTCTTT; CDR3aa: CASSQGGGKDTEAFF
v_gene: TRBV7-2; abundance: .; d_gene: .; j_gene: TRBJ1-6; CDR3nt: TGTGCCAGCAGCGCGATACCAGGGAATTCACCCCTCCACTTT; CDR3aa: CASSAIPGNSPLHF
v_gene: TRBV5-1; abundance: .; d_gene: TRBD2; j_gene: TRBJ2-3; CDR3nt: TGCGCCAGCAGCATGGGGACTAGCGGAGCGAACACAGATACGCAGTATTTT; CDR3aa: CASSMGTSGANTDTQYF
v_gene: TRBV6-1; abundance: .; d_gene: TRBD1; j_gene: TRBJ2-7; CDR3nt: TGTGCCAGCAGTGAAGCTGGCAGGGGGCTGAACGAGCAGTACTTC; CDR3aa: CASSEAGRGLNEQYF